This T cell receptor (beta chain) was documented in a study of blood T cell repertoires in COVID-19. Whole-study context: From T cells, B-cell-depleted T cells, or PBMCs came the material, which was cDNA or gDNA.

Data came from immunoSEQ multiplex PCR; TCRdb stores just in-frame clones and leaves some out. The data contain about 35,000 clones, roughly 80% of them singletons. V was pared by 3 bases and J by 3 bases, with 3 bases of the junction left unmatched. CDR1 and CDR2 (germline): KGHDR, SFDVKD. The CDR3 has 16 amino acids. The count of this clone is one. This clonotype was obtained from a man in his fifties or sixties with acute or convalescent COVID-19. The chain combines TRBV24-1 with TRBJ2-4; 11 nucleotides match TRBD1. The source material was peripheral blood. DNA for the CDR3: TGTGCCACCAGTGATCACGGGACAGGGGGCAAAAACATTCAGTACTTC. It is translated as CATSDHGTGGKNIQYF.